These 7 T cell receptor beta chains were all obtained from the same sample, sequenced in a study of graft-versus-host responses after intestinal transplantation. The study plated about 200,000 CFSE-labeled responders with about 200,000 irradiated, violet-dye-labeled stimulators. This table comes from immunoSEQ multiplex PCR, and its TCRdb copy is limited to in-frame clones, with some not included. The table records under 15,000 clones, around a third of them present only once. The sequenced sample was alloreactive CD8+ T cells from a mixed lymphocyte reaction culture, obtained before intestinal transplant. Documented subset: CFSE-low proliferating T cells sorted from roughly six-day pre-transplant mixed lymphocyte reaction (GvH or HvG direction). All receptors derive from a human patient who received an intestinal transplant.

The CDR3 region is CASRMQGAMLYEQYF. The DNA of the CDR3 is TGTGCCAGCAGGATGCAGGGTGCGATGTTATACGAGCAGTACTTC. This chain connects TRBV27 to TRBJ2-7; the D gene is possibly TRBD1 (5 bases). Germline-derived CDR1 and CDR2 are MNHEY and SMNVEV (reference sequence). The CDR3 sequence is 15 residues long. Trimming removed 6 bases from V and 4 bases from J, with 19 bases in between.

In this sample, this clone is medium-sized. CDR3 region: CASSDPRSGNTIYF. The DNA for the CDR3 is TGTGCCAGCAGTGACCCCAGGTCTGGAAACACCATATATTTT. The chain uses TRBV2 and TRBJ1-3, with D unclear. Germline V CDR1 and CDR2: SNHLY, FYNNEI. The CDR3 consists of 14 residues. The V end was cut by 3 bases, the J end by 1 base, with 7 bases between.

The genes are TRBV6-5 and TRBJ2-7; D is unresolved. V dropped 5 bases and J dropped 12 bases, with 11 bases sitting between them. The CDR3 sequence is 10 residues long. Germline CDR1 MNHEY, CDR2 SVGAGI. This CDR3 reads CASSEARRYF. The CDR3 coding sequence is TGTGCCAGCAGTGAAGCGCGGCGGTACTTC.

This clone turned up a few times. CDR3 protein: CASSPRWGDQPQHF. CDR3 nucleotide sequence: TGTGCCAGCTCACCTCGGTGGGGGGATCAGCCCCAGCATTTT. The chain has TRBV18 and TRBJ1-5; D possibly corresponds to TRBD1 (5 bases). V was cut by 3 bases and J by 5 bases, with 11 bases left in between. Germline V lookup: CDR1 KGHSH, CDR2 LQKENI. The CDR3 is 14 amino acids.

This clone has a handful of counts. The chain couples TRBV6-5 to TRBJ1-3, with D tentatively TRBD1 (5 bases). Per the germline V gene, CDR1 is MNHEY and CDR2 is SVGAGI. This CDR3 contains 13 residues. Trimming pared 0 bases from V and 10 bases from J, leaving 10 bases between. The CDR3 region has the DNA TGTGCCAGCAGTTACTCGCAGGGCCCGACCATATATTTT. It specifies CASSYSQGPTIYF.

This clone has more than one count but fewer than ten. The chain uses TRBV4-3 and TRBJ2-7; 8 nucleotides match TRBD2. V trimming: 0 bases; J trimming: 0 bases; junction bases outside the gene matches: 4. The CDR3 consists of 16 residues. Germline V gives CDR1 LGHNA, CDR2 YSLEER. In nucleotides, the CDR3 is TGCGCCAGCAGCCAAGACGGGACTAGAGTCTCCTACGAGCAGTACTTC. Protein: CASSQDGTRVSYEQYF.

The V and J genes are TRBV5-6 and TRBJ2-5; D is possibly TRBD2 (6 bases). Germline V gene sequence: CDR1 SGHDT, CDR2 YYEEEE. V lost 3 bases, J lost 7 bases, and 13 bases lay in between. This CDR3 is built from 13 residues. Here the CDR3 reads CASSWGTVGTQYF. In DNA, the CDR3 is TGTGCCAGCAGCTGGGGGACTGTCGGGACCCAGTACTTC. Full variable domain (rest looked up from reference TRBV5-6 and TRBJ2-5): DAGVTQSPTHLIKTRGQQVTLRCSPKSGHDTVSWYQQALGQGPQFIFQYYEEEERQRGNFPDRFSGHQFPNYSSELNVNALLLGDSALYLCASSWGTVGTQYFGPGTRLLVL.